Presented here are 21 T cell receptor beta chains from one specimen sequenced in a study of cytomegalovirus exposure and HLA in healthy donors (dated by TCRdb to about 2017). Library construction relied on the immunoSEQ multiplex PCR assay. The multiplex PCR relied on a mix of 60 forward primers for TCR Vbeta segments and 13 reverse primers for TCR Jbeta segments. TCRdb took this table from immuneACCESS and kept in-frame rearrangements with V and J called. Such tables lack part of the clones; where checked against another copy, unresolved V genes explain under half of the gap, and the rest is unexplained. This specimen's table enumerates approximately 120,000 clones. Over 2% of the sample is held by the ten biggest clonotypes. The sample was PBMCs. These receptor sequences come from a man aged 40-49 years in good health and CMV-seronegative.

The V call is TRBV5-8, the J call TRBJ2-7; 11 bases match TRBD2. Germline trimming cut 0 bases from V and 6 bases from J; bases unmatched to any gene: 5. The germline V gene encodes CDR1 SGHTS and CDR2 YDEGEE. The CDR3 sequence is 15 residues long. The CDR3 region is CASSLELAGGAEQYF. The CDR3 DNA is TGTGCCAGCAGCTTGGAATTAGCGGGAGGGGCCGAGCAGTACTTC.

The chain has TRBV11-3 and TRBJ2-3; 7 positions match TRBD1. This CDR3 spans 13 amino acids. V shed 3 bases, J shed 4 bases, and the junction held 1 base outside the gene matches. Germline V gene data show CDR1 as SGHNT and CDR2 as YENEEA. The CDR3 region is CASSLQGADTQYF. The DNA of the CDR3 is TGTGCCAGCAGCTTGCAGGGGGCAGATACGCAGTATTTT.

The V and J genes are TRBV5-1 and TRBJ2-5; 8 positions agree with TRBD1. Near its end, the DNA agrees better with TRBJ2-7, so the J call may be wrong. Germline-derived CDR1 and CDR2 are SGHRS and YFSETQ. This CDR3 has 15 residues. The DNA for the CDR3 is TGCGCCAGCAGCTTGGGGACAGGGATGTCCTACGAGCAGTACTTC. Amino acids: CASSLGTGMSYEQYF.

The chain joins TRBV2 to TRBJ2-5, with 7 bases lining up with TRBD1. This CDR3 is built from 14 residues. The germline CDR1 and CDR2 sequences are SNHLY and FYNNEI. J gave up 5 bases and V 6 bases, and 9 bases lay outside the gene matches. This CDR3 reads CASRPTGVVETQYF. DNA for the CDR3: TGTGCCAGCAGGCCTACAGGGGTGGTGGAGACCCAGTACTTC.

The rearrangement uses TRBV2 and TRBJ2-5; maybe TRBD1 (5 bases). The germline V gene has CDR1 SNHLY and CDR2 FYNNEI. CDR3 length equals 14 residues. Trimming shortened V by 4 bases and J by 1 base, and 10 bases separated the two germline ends. In DNA, the CDR3 is TGTGCCAGCAGTGTAGCCAGGGTCCAAGAGACCCAGTACTTC. This sequence encodes CASSVARVQETQYF.

The V gene is TRBV5-1, the J gene TRBJ2-4; 9 positions match TRBD2. This CDR3 region has 17 residues. The V segment lost 4 bases and the J segment 1 base; nucleotides outside the gene matches: 9. Germline assignment: CDR1 SGHRS and CDR2 YFSETQ. This CDR3 is CASSPTGGLAAKNIQYF. DNA of the CDR3: TGCGCCAGCAGCCCGACCGGCGGACTAGCGGCCAAAAACATTCAGTACTTC.

The rearrangement links TRBV6-1 to TRBJ2-5; 11 nucleotides align to TRBD2. CDR1 is MNHNS, CDR2 SASEGT, per germline. Germline trimming cut 4 bases from V and 6 bases from J; bases unmatched to any gene: 7. The CDR3 has 15 residues. The DNA of the CDR3 is TGTGCCAGCAGTGGTTCACTAGCGGGAGAGCAGACCCAGTACTTC. It yields the protein CASSGSLAGEQTQYF.

This chain joins TRBV4-1 and TRBJ2-7; D may be TRBD2 (5 bases). Trimming stripped 2 bases from V and 1 base from J, with 9 bases between. In germline, CDR1 is MGHRA, CDR2 YSYEKL. The CDR3 loop spans 14 amino acids. The CDR3 is CASSQIPGSYEQYF. CDR3 bases: TGCGCCAGCAGCCAAATTCCGGGGTCCTACGAGCAGTACTTC.

The V gene is TRBV5-4, the J gene TRBJ1-1; 8 bases fit TRBD1. The CDR3 spans 15 residues. V was pared by 4 bases and J by 3 bases, with 8 bases of the junction left unmatched. The germline V gene has CDR1 SGHNT and CDR2 YYREEE (reference sequence). CDR3 sequence (DNA): TGTGCCAGCAGCAGAGGCGCAGGGGGCGACACTGAAGCTTTCTTT. Protein sequence: CASSRGAGGDTEAFF. Full variable domain (remainder filled in from reference TRBV5-4 and TRBJ1-1): ETGVTQSPTHLIKTRGQQVTLRCSSQSGHNTVSWYQQALGQGPQFIFQYYREEENGRGNFPPRFSGLQFPNYSSELNVNALELDDSALYLCASSRGAGGDTEAFFGQGTRLTVV.

The CDR3 loop is CATSRDKASGREQFF. In DNA form, the CDR3 reads TGTGCCACCAGCAGAGATAAGGCTAGCGGGAGAGAGCAGTTCTTC. The gene calls are TRBV15 and TRBJ2-1; 10 bases agree with TRBD2. Germline CDR1 reads LNHNV; CDR2 reads YYDKDF (reference sequence). The V and J ends lost 0 bases and 10 bases, in that order; junction bases with no gene match: 6. The CDR3 runs to 15 residues.

The CDR3 DNA sequence: TGTGCCAGCAGTGGGCAGGGGGCCACAGATACGCAGTATTTT. Residues: CASSGQGATDTQYF. The chain employs TRBV6-4 and TRBJ2-3; TRBD1 agrees at 8 bases. The CDR3 sequence is 14 residues long. V was pared by 4 bases and J by 2 bases, with 2 bases of the junction left unmatched. Germline CDR1 and CDR2: MRHNA and SNTAGT.

The chain links TRBV6-1 to TRBJ2-5; tentatively, D is TRBD2 (5 bases). The germline V gene has CDR1 MNHNS and CDR2 SASEGT. This CDR3 has 17 amino acids. V was pared by 4 bases and J by 5 bases, with 23 bases between. The CDR3 nucleotides are TGTGCCAGCAGTGGAAACCGGGCCCAACTACTAGGGGAGACCCAGTACTTC. It specifies CASSGNRAQLLGETQYF.

J is TRBJ2-5 and V is TRBV5-1, with a tentative D call TRBD2 (6 bases). CDR1 and CDR2 from the germline V gene are SGHRS and YFSETQ. Deletions cut 4 bases from V and 2 bases from J, with 9 bases between. The CDR3 is 13 amino acids. This chain's CDR3 is CASSRENQETQYF. Written as DNA, the CDR3 is TGCGCCAGCAGCCGGGAGAATCAAGAGACCCAGTACTTC. Supplemented by reference TRBV5-1 and TRBJ2-5, the full variable domain reads KAGVTQTPRYLIKTRGQQVTLSCSPISGHRSVSWYQQTPGQGLQFLFEYFSETQRNKGNFPGRFSGRQFSNSRSEMNVSTLELGDSALYLCASSRENQETQYFGPGTRLLVL.

The V and J genes are TRBV7-3 and TRBJ2-2; D may be TRBD2 (6 bases). Germline assignment: CDR1 SGHTA and CDR2 FQGTGA. Trimming shortened V by 5 bases and J by 7 bases, and 23 bases separated the two germline ends. The CDR3 is made up of 17 amino acids. CDR3 amino acids: CASSPRSGGKASGELFF. The CDR3 DNA reads as TGTGCCAGCAGCCCAAGGTCGGGCGGGAAGGCTAGCGGGGAGCTGTTTTTT.

V is TRBV10-3 and J is TRBJ2-1, with 7 bases that match TRBD2. The CDR3 has 19 amino acids. Germline assignment: CDR1 ENHRY and CDR2 SYGVKD. V shed 4 bases and J 0 bases; nucleotides not matched to a gene: 15. CDR3: CAISGEAGLLTYSYNEQFF. CDR3 bases: TGTGCCATCAGTGGTGAGGCGGGACTATTAACATACTCCTACAATGAGCAGTTCTTC.

The chain links TRBV6-1 to TRBJ2-2; tentatively, D is TRBD1 (6 bases). The germline V gene has CDR1 MNHNS and CDR2 SASEGT. Deletions cut 6 bases from V and 5 bases from J, with 16 bases between. The CDR3 is 15 residues long. CDR3 loop: CASRSQGGVTGELFF. CDR3 DNA: TGTGCCAGCAGGTCACAGGGTGGGGTTACCGGGGAGCTGTTTTTT.

The V and J genes are TRBV4-1 and TRBJ2-7; TRBD1 aligns across 11 bases. Germline CDR1 reads MGHRA; CDR2 reads YSYEKL. The V gene end was trimmed by 0 bases and the J gene end by 7 bases; junction bases not matched to a gene: 14. The CDR3 is 18 amino acids. The CDR3 nucleotides read TGCGCCAGCAGCCAAGATCTGGGAAGGACAGGGGGCGGGCGGGAGCAGTACTTC. Protein sequence: CASSQDLGRTGGGREQYF.

V and J are TRBV7-2 and TRBJ2-7, with 7 nucleotides matching TRBD2. This CDR3 has 16 residues. Trimming at V came to 5 bases and at J to 2 bases, leaving 12 bases not matched to a gene. Germline CDR1 reads SGHTA; CDR2 reads FQGNSA. Here the CDR3 reads CASSPEGGKRTYEQYF. The CDR3 DNA sequence: TGTGCCAGCAGCCCCGAGGGAGGGAAGAGGACCTACGAGCAGTACTTC.

This sequence joins TRBV6-1 and TRBJ2-3; a possible D gene is TRBD1 (6 bases). Germline V gives CDR1 MNHNS, CDR2 SASEGT. The V end lost 0 bases, the J end lost 12 bases, and 13 bases lay between the germline ends. The CDR3 has 13 residues. The CDR3: CASSEARPDSQYF. The CDR3 DNA reads as TGTGCCAGCAGTGAAGCCCGACCGGACAGCCAGTATTTT.

The genes are TRBV28 and TRBJ1-2, with 9 bases that match TRBD1. This CDR3 spans 16 amino acids. Germline CDR1 is MDHEN and CDR2 is SYDVKM. V trimming: 6 bases; J trimming: 5 bases; junction bases outside the gene matches: 13. The CDR3 spells CASSPSGQGGEYGYTF. The CDR3 DNA is TGTGCCAGCAGCCCCTCGGGACAGGGTGGGGAGTATGGCTACACCTTC.

This chain's CDR3 is CASSYGTGSTGELFF. DNA of the CDR3: TGTGCCAGCAGCTATGGGACAGGGAGCACCGGGGAGCTGTTTTTT. This rearrangement joins TRBV28 to TRBJ2-2, with 9 nucleotides matching TRBD1. After removal of 6 bases from V and 4 bases from J, the junction contained 6 bases not matched to a gene. Germline V gene data show CDR1 as MDHEN and CDR2 as SYDVKM. This CDR3 comprises 15 residues.